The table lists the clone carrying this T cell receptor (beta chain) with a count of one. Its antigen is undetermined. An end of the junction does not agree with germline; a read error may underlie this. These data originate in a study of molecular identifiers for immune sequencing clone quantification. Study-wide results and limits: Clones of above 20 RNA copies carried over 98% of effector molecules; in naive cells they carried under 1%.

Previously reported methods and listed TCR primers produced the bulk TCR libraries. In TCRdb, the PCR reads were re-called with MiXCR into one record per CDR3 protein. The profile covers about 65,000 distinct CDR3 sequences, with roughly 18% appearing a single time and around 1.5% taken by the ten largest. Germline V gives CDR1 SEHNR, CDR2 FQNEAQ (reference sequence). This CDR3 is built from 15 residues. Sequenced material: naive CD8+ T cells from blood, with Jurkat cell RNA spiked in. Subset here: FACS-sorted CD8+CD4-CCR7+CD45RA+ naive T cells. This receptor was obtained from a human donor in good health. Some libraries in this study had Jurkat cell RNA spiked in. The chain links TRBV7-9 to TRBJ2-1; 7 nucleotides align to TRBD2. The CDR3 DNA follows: TGTGCCAGCAGCCTAGGGTACGGGAGGCACAATGAGCTGTTCTTC. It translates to CASSLGYGRHNELFF.